Below are 20 T cell receptor beta chains sequenced from a single sample in a study of T cells in Graves' hyperthyroidism and ophthalmopathy. RNA transcripts provided the source from which TCR beta CDR3 regions were amplified. In the first-round RT-PCR of the TCR CDR3, the HTBI primer set was used. TCRdb passed the multiplex PCR reads through MiXCR, listing each CDR3 protein once. This table has approximately 370,000 distinct CDR3 sequences, just under 15% appearing once. Sequencing was performed on blood. These receptors originate from a woman in her twenties or thirties with Graves' hyperthyroidism.

The V gene is TRBV12-3 or TRBV12-4, the J gene TRBJ2-7; 10 nucleotides agree with TRBD2. V lost 3 bases, J lost 0 bases, and 14 bases stayed unmatched. This CDR3 is 19 amino acids long. The CDR3 region has the DNA TGTGCCAGCAGTTTTAGTCGTCTCGGGGCTAGCGGGAGCTCCTACGAGCAGTACTTC. This gives the protein CASSFSRLGASGSSYEQYF.

The chain uses TRBV7-2 and TRBJ2-7, with D uncertain. Trimming cost V 5 bases and J 0 bases, with 14 bases left between them. CDR1 SGHTA and CDR2 FQGNSA come from the germline V gene. This CDR3 contains 15 residues. CDR3 in DNA: TGTGCCAGCAGCCCCGAACCGGAAAGCTCCTACGAGCAGTACTTC. Translating it yields CASSPEPESSYEQYF.

The chain recombines TRBV20-1 with TRBJ2-3, with 10 bases matching TRBD2. The CDR3 contains 16 residues. The ends lost 0 bases at V and 7 bases at J; junction bases unmatched: 10. Germline CDR1 DFQATT, CDR2 SNEGSKA (reference sequence). CDR3 loop: CSARDPGLATLYTQYF. CDR3 DNA: TGCAGTGCTAGAGACCCGGGACTAGCGACCCTGTATACGCAGTATTTT.

As for this clonotype: A much larger clone lies a single base off, so this may be a read error. The chain is built from TRBV2 and TRBJ2-5; a possible D gene is TRBD1 (5 bases). The length of the CDR3 is 14 residues. In germline, CDR1 is SNHLY, CDR2 FYNNEI. Trimming took off 4 bases at V and 5 bases at J, with 14 bases between the two ends. CDR3 sequence reads: CASSAGRARETQYF. The CDR3 region has the DNA TGTGCCAGCAGTGCAGGCAGGGCGCGTGAGACCCAGTACTTC. Variable domain in full (rest from reference TRBV2 and TRBJ2-5): EPEVTQTPSHQVTQMGQEVILRCVPISNHLYFYWYRQILGQKVEFLVSFYNNEISEKSEIFDDQFSVERPDGSNFTLKIRSTKLEDSAMYFCASSAGRARETQYFGPGTRLLVL.

J is TRBJ2-7 and V is TRBV12-3 or TRBV12-4; 10 bases match TRBD2. This CDR3 is built from 16 residues. V gave up 4 bases and J gave up 5 bases; unmatched junction bases: 11. CDR3 bases: TGTGCCAGCAGTTATAGGGGTAGCGGGAGGTCCCACGAGCAGTACTTC. Protein sequence: CASSYRGSGRSHEQYF.

Many counts were recorded for this clonotype. The chain joins TRBV28 to TRBJ2-1, with 16 bases identical to TRBD2. CDR1 and CDR2 (germline): MDHEN, SYDVKM. V shed 5 bases, J shed 1 base, and the junction held 5 bases outside the gene matches. This CDR3 contains 18 residues. The CDR3 sequence is CASSEGLAGGGSYNEQFF. The CDR3 coding sequence is TGTGCCAGCAGTGAGGGACTAGCGGGAGGGGGGTCCTACAATGAGCAGTTCTTC. The whole variable domain, remainder taken from reference TRBV28 and TRBJ2-1, is DVKVTQSSRYLVKRTGEKVFLECVQDMDHENMFWYRQDPGLGLRLIYFSYDVKMKEKGDIPEGYSVSREKKERFSLILESASTNQTSMYLCASSEGLAGGGSYNEQFFGPGTRLTVL.

With regard to this clonotype: A read error may be the cause here, since a much bigger clone is one base away. The chain joins TRBV27 to TRBJ2-5; TRBD2 might be the D (5 bases). The CDR3 is 16 amino acids. Germline V gene lookup returns CDR1 MNHEY and CDR2 SMNVEV (reference sequence). The CDR3 protein is CASSLKGNSNGETRYF. The CDR3 bases are TGTGCCAGCAGTCTAAAAGGGAACTCGAACGGGGAGACCCGGTACTTC.

There are many counts of this clonotype. The J gene is TRBJ2-7, the V gene TRBV12-3 or TRBV12-4, with TRBD2 matching 7 bases. V was clipped by 5 bases and J by 3 bases; unmatched bases: 7. The CDR3 contains 14 residues. CDR3 in DNA: TGTGCCAGCAGTCCAGCGGGACCCCTCTACGAGCAGTACTTC. Amino acid sequence: CASSPAGPLYEQYF.

The chain recombines TRBV12-3 or TRBV12-4 with TRBJ1-2; the D is unclear. V lost 2 bases to trimming and J lost 1 base, with 11 bases between them. The CDR3 is 15 residues long. The CDR3: CASSLKGSFNYGYTF. The DNA of the CDR3 is TGTGCCAGCAGTTTAAAGGGCTCCTTTAACTATGGCTACACCTTC.

In this sample, this clonotype turned up many times. CDR3 loop: CASSYASGGGYEQYF. The CDR3 DNA reads TGTGCCAGCAGTTACGCCTCGGGAGGGGGCTACGAGCAGTACTTC. V is TRBV6-6 and J is TRBJ2-7, with 8 bases lining up with TRBD2. The V gene's germline CDR1 is MNHNY and CDR2 SVGAGI (reference sequence). J gave up 3 bases and V 2 bases, and 6 bases lay outside the gene matches. This CDR3 spans 15 amino acids.

This clonotype appeared many times. This chain connects TRBV18 to TRBJ2-3, with 10 bases identical to TRBD2. The V gene's germline CDR1 is KGHSH and CDR2 LQKENI. The CDR3 runs 18 residues. After removal of 0 bases from V and 2 bases from J, the junction contained 8 bases not matched to a gene. CDR3 in amino acids: CASSPPRTSGRITDTQYF. The CDR3 nucleotides are TGTGCCAGCTCACCACCGAGGACTAGCGGCCGAATCACAGATACGCAGTATTTT.

In its sample, this clonotype was seen many times. This rearrangement joins TRBV15 to TRBJ1-5; TRBD1 is a possible D gene (6 bases). Germline V lookup: CDR1 LNHNV, CDR2 YYDKDF (reference sequence). V was cut by 0 bases and J by 2 bases, with 14 bases left in between. The CDR3 length is 17 residues. The CDR3 DNA is TGTGCCACCAGCAGAGATCGGGGGGCGGAGGGCAATCAGCCCCAGCATTTT. Protein product: CATSRDRGAEGNQPQHF.

This clonotype was counted many times. The chain links TRBV5-1 to TRBJ2-2, with D perhaps matching TRBD1 (6 bases). Germline CDR1 is SGHRS and CDR2 is YFSETQ. Trimming removed 1 base from V and 4 bases from J, with 11 bases in between. The CDR3 runs 15 residues. CDR3 nucleotide sequence: TGCGCCAGCAGCTTGTCAGGGGACCGCACCGGGGAGCTGTTTTTT. Translation gives CASSLSGDRTGELFF. Full variable domain (rest looked up from reference TRBV5-1 and TRBJ2-2): KAGVTQTPRYLIKTRGQQVTLSCSPISGHRSVSWYQQTPGQGLQFLFEYFSETQRNKGNFPGRFSGRQFSNSRSEMNVSTLELGDSALYLCASSLSGDRTGELFFGEGSRLTVL.

This clonotype was counted only a few times. The chain carries TRBV10-2 and TRBJ2-5; D possibly corresponds to TRBD1 (6 bases). The V gene's germline CDR1 is WSHSY and CDR2 SAAADI. The V and J ends lost 2 bases and 0 bases respectively, with 7 bases between them. The CDR3 spans 14 residues. CDR3 amino acids: CASSEGQYQETQYF. The CDR3 nucleotides are TGCGCCAGCAGTGAGGGACAGTACCAAGAGACCCAGTACTTC.

The chain links TRBV5-1 to TRBJ2-3, with TRBD2 identical over 13 bases. The germline gives CDR1 SGHRS, CDR2 YFSETQ. V gave up 3 bases and J gave up 4 bases; unmatched junction bases: 8. This CDR3 has 17 amino acids. The CDR3 loop is CASSSSLLAGGPDTQYF. The CDR3 nucleotides are TGCGCCAGCAGCTCGTCCCTACTAGCGGGAGGGCCAGATACGCAGTATTTT. Full variable domain (remainder filled in from reference TRBV5-1 and TRBJ2-3): KAGVTQTPRYLIKTRGQQVTLSCSPISGHRSVSWYQQTPGQGLQFLFEYFSETQRNKGNFPGRFSGRQFSNSRSEMNVSTLELGDSALYLCASSSSLLAGGPDTQYFGPGTRLTVL.

This chain connects TRBV28 to TRBJ1-2; tentative D call: TRBD1 (6 bases). The CDR3 extends over 12 amino acids. The V end was cut by 6 bases, the J end by 8 bases, with 13 bases between. CDR1 and CDR2 from the germline V gene are MDHEN and SYDVKM. Here the CDR3 DNA reads TGTGCCAGCAGACCAGGGGAGTACGGCTACACCTTC. Its protein is CASRPGEYGYTF.

This clonotype was seen a few times. This chain links TRBV20-1 with TRBJ2-1; D gene uncertain. V shed 0 bases and J shed 8 bases, with 2 bases lying between them. Germline loops: CDR1 DFQATT, CDR2 SNEGSKA (reference sequence). The CDR3 runs to 10 residues. Here the CDR3 DNA reads TGCAGTGCTAGAGAGGATGAGCAGTTCTTC. Its translation is CSAREDEQFF.

The table lists this clonotype with many counts. The chain joins TRBV28 to TRBJ1-1, with 8 bases lining up with TRBD1. The CDR3 consists of 15 residues. Germline trimming cut 1 base from V and 1 base from J; bases unmatched to any gene: 2. Germline CDR1 is MDHEN and CDR2 is SYDVKM. CDR3 nucleotide sequence: TGTGCCAGCAGTTTATCAGGACAGGGGAACACTGAAGCTTTCTTT. It yields the protein CASSLSGQGNTEAFF.

This clonotype has a count of ten or more. The genes are TRBV7-9 and TRBJ2-7; TRBD1 agrees at 11 bases. The germline V gene has CDR1 SEHNR and CDR2 FQNEAQ (reference sequence). This CDR3 spans 15 amino acids. J gave up 6 bases and V 5 bases, and 9 bases lay outside the gene matches. The CDR3 sequence: CASSPRGQGVGEQYF. The CDR3 region has the DNA TGTGCCAGCAGCCCGCGGGGACAGGGGGTTGGCGAGCAGTACTTC.

Points on this clonotype: Because the CDR3 is missing its conserved closing phenylalanine or tryptophan, this is likely a read error. This rearrangement joins TRBV2 to TRBJ2-6, with D perhaps given as TRBD1 or TRBD2 (5 bases each). The CDR3 runs to 17 residues. The V end lost 3 bases, the J end lost 0 bases, and 12 bases lay between the germline ends. CDR1 is SNHLY and CDR2 is FYNNEI in the germline V gene. DNA for the CDR3: TGTGCCAGCAGTGACGGGAACAGGCCCTCTGGGGCCAACGTCCTGACTCTC. Translated: CASSDGNRPSGANVLTL.